This T cell receptor (beta chain) came from a study of T cells after yellow fever vaccination. Across the whole study: Fractions of limited cellularity were prepared by means of SMART-Seq v4 Ultra Low Input. General observations from the study: Post-booster repertoires again held most primary-vaccination clones (roughly 95% CD4, 85% to 90% CD8).

UMIs were added to TCR cDNA along with a universal primer site when it was made by 5'RACE template switching. MiXCR, run by TCRdb on the 5' RACE reads, gives a single entry per CDR3 protein. Here the sample spans roughly 250,000 distinct CDR3 sequences, roughly 13% being singletons. Germline CDR1 and CDR2: SGHTA and FQGNSA. The CDR3 loop spans 15 amino acids. The trim removed 1 base at V and 8 bases at J, leaving 6 bases unmatched. In regard to this clonotype: Its antigen is unidentified.

The chain combines TRBV7-2 with TRBJ2-1; 9 bases agree with TRBD1. The sample here was CD4+ T cells sorted from PBMCs, taken 45 days after the yellow fever booster vaccination. This receptor was obtained from a man aged 30 to 39 who received the YFV17D yellow fever vaccine. CDR3 bases: TGTGCCAGCAGCTTAGAGGGACAGGGTTTCTATGAGCAGTTCTTC. It codes for CASSLEGQGFYEQFF.